This TCR beta chain is drawn from a study of glioma-infiltrating T cells after dendritic cell vaccination. Only patients with spare fresh-frozen tumor and over two years of follow-up were included. Findings and caveats of the study: No direct clonality-survival link was found; a diverse polyclonal response may matter.

Up to about 2 ug genomic DNA was used for TCRB CDR3 amplification. The assay was immunoSEQ multiplex PCR, and TCRdb's table has in-frame clones only and misses some. Here the sample spans about 92,000 clones, just over 85% being singletons. V lost 0 bases to trimming and J lost 12 bases, with 12 bases between them. The germline V gene encodes CDR1 LGHNA and CDR2 YSLEER. This CDR3 region has 13 residues. Points on this clone: What it binds is unknown.

Material: blood, obtained before dendritic cell vaccination. The sequence came from a human donor with glioblastoma. The chain combines TRBV4-3 with TRBJ2-1; D is unresolved. The CDR3 is CASSQDGSPRQFF. The CDR3 bases are TGCGCCAGCAGCCAAGATGGCAGCCCTAGGCAGTTCTTC.